The rows below give T cell receptor beta chains drawn from one sample of a study. From the RT-PCR reads, TCRdb called clonotypes with MiXCR, one entry per CDR3 protein. Of hundreds of thousands of distinct CDR3 sequences in the sample, over 12% were seen once. The sequencing input was memory CD4+ T cells from blood. These receptors all stem from a female donor in good health, serving as a healthy control. Both conserved end residues are part of each CDR3. D genes are given only for firm matches. Where a row states a size, it is once, few, many or the class of an expanded clone; other rows omit it.

CDR3: CSASSSGNTIYF
DNA: TGCAGTGCAAGCAGCTCTGGAAACACCATATATTTT
size: many
length: 12
D: .
J: TRBJ1-3
V: TRBV20-1

CDR3: CAWAGMLSPKPSNEQFF
DNA: TGTGCCTGGGCCGGGATGCTTTCCCCGAAGCCCTCCAATGAGCAGTTCTTC
size: few
length: 17
D: .
J: TRBJ2-1
V: TRBV30

CDR3: CASSWSLGNYGYTF
DNA: TGTGCCAGCAGTTGGTCGTTGGGGAACTATGGCTACACCTTC
size: .
length: 14
D: .
J: TRBJ1-2
V: TRBV6-2/TRBV6-3

CDR3: CASSFHLNTEAFF
DNA: TGTGCCAGCAGCTTCCACCTGAACACTGAAGCTTTCTTT
size: few
length: 13
D: .
J: TRBJ1-1
V: TRBV7-3

CDR3: CASSNRQAPDTQYF
DNA: TGTGCCAGCAGCAATAGGCAGGCTCCAGATACGCAGTATTTT
size: .
length: 14
D: .
J: TRBJ2-3
V: TRBV7-2

CDR3: CASSQNSRLKGETQYF
DNA: TGTGCCAGCAGCCAAAATTCTCGTCTGAAGGGAGAGACCCAGTACTTC
size: .
length: 16
D: .
J: TRBJ2-5
V: TRBV3-1

CDR3: CASSPTYDRPEAFF
DNA: TGTGCCAGCAGCCCCACATATGACCGCCCTGAAGCTTTCTTT
size: few
length: 14
D: .
J: TRBJ1-1
V: TRBV6-5

CDR3: CASSLAWDYNQPQHF
DNA: TGTGCCAGCAGCTTGGCCTGGGACTATAATCAGCCCCAGCATTTT
size: .
length: 15
D: .
J: TRBJ1-5
V: TRBV5-5

CDR3: CASGRSGGGLSEQFF
DNA: TGTGCCAGCGGAAGAAGCGGGGGGGGATTGAGTGAGCAGTTCTTC
size: few
length: 15
D: TRBD2
J: TRBJ2-1
V: TRBV27

CDR3: CSARDRSSNDEAFF
DNA: TGCAGTGCTAGAGATCGGTCCAGCAACGATGAAGCTTTCTTT
size: many
length: 14
D: .
J: TRBJ1-1
V: TRBV20-1

CDR3: CASSLNVKNIQYF
DNA: TGTGCCAGCAGTTTAAATGTCAAAAACATTCAGTACTTC
size: many
length: 13
D: .
J: TRBJ2-4
V: TRBV12-3/TRBV12-4

CDR3: CASSSLTGIQETQYF
DNA: TGTGCCAGCAGTTCCTTGACAGGAATCCAAGAGACCCAGTACTTC
size: many
length: 15
D: .
J: TRBJ2-5
V: TRBV6-2/TRBV6-3

CDR3: CASSSTGGRAQYF
DNA: TGTGCCAGCAGCTCCACGGGGGGGCGAGCGCAGTACTTC
size: few
length: 13
D: TRBD2
J: TRBJ2-7
V: TRBV6-6

CDR3: CASSVASYSGLAVRYNEQFF
DNA: TGTGCCAGCAGCGTAGCTTCCTACTCGGGACTAGCGGTTAGGTACAATGAGCAGTTCTTC
size: .
length: 20
D: TRBD2
J: TRBJ2-1
V: TRBV9

CDR3: CASSSGQPYQETKYF
DNA: TGTGCCAGCAGCTCCGGACAGCCGTACCAAGAGACCAAGTACTTC
size: .
length: 15
D: .
J: TRBJ2-5
V: TRBV7-2

CDR3: CASSLDTGGTDTQYF
DNA: TGTGCCAGCAGCTTGGATACAGGGGGCACAGATACGCAGTATTTT
size: many
length: 15
D: TRBD1
J: TRBJ2-3
V: TRBV5-6

CDR3: CASSPVNTGELFF
DNA: TGTGCCAGCAGCCCCGTAAACACCGGGGAGCTGTTTTTT
size: .
length: 13
D: .
J: TRBJ2-2
V: TRBV6-5

CDR3: CASSLYGGRTGELFF
DNA: TGTGCCAGCAGTTTATACGGTGGACGGACCGGGGAGCTGTTTTTT
size: .
length: 15
D: .
J: TRBJ2-2
V: TRBV12-3/TRBV12-4

CDR3: CASSFRGGPTNTGELFF
DNA: TGTGCCAGCAGCTTCCGGGGCGGGCCAACGAACACCGGGGAGCTGTTTTTT
size: few
length: 17
D: .
J: TRBJ2-2
V: TRBV5-6

CDR3: CASSQVQEETQYF
DNA: TGTGCCAGCAGCCAAGTCCAGGAAGAGACCCAGTACTTC
size: many
length: 13
D: .
J: TRBJ2-5
V: TRBV4-2

CDR3: CASRGEEGQPQHF
DNA: TGTGCCAGCAGGGGCGAGGAGGGCCAGCCCCAGCATTTT
size: .
length: 13
D: .
J: TRBJ1-5
V: TRBV12-3/TRBV12-4

CDR3: CASRTIQGNEQFF
DNA: TGTGCCAGCAGGACCATACAGGGAAATGAGCAGTTCTTC
size: few
length: 13
D: .
J: TRBJ2-1
V: TRBV25-1

CDR3: CSARESSGRDEQFF
DNA: TGCAGTGCTAGAGAGTCTAGCGGGAGGGATGAGCAGTTCTTC
size: few
length: 14
D: TRBD2
J: TRBJ2-1
V: TRBV20-1

CDR3: CASSYSIAGDYNEQFF
DNA: TGTGCCAGCAGTTACTCGATCGCGGGGGACTACAATGAGCAGTTCTTC
size: .
length: 16
D: TRBD2
J: TRBJ2-1
V: TRBV6-2/TRBV6-3

CDR3: CASSWGAGSGYTF
DNA: TGTGCCAGCAGCTGGGGGGCAGGGAGCGGCTACACCTTC
size: .
length: 13
D: .
J: TRBJ1-2
V: TRBV7-9

CDR3: CASSLFAGLDEKLFF
DNA: TGTGCCAGCAGCTTGTTTGCCGGGTTGGATGAAAAACTGTTTTTT
size: .
length: 15
D: .
J: TRBJ1-4
V: TRBV5-5

CDR3: CASSLQATNYGYTF
DNA: TGCGCCAGCAGCTTACAGGCCACTAACTATGGCTACACCTTC
size: few
length: 14
D: .
J: TRBJ1-2
V: TRBV5-1